This TCR beta chain was identified during a study of CD8+ T cells in alopecia areata. Germline V gives CDR1 SNHLY, CDR2 FYNNEI. This CDR3 has 15 amino acids. V was clipped by 5 bases and J by 2 bases; unmatched bases: 8. Treatment in this sample: oral pan-JAK inhibitor, 5-10 mg twice daily. Sequencing relied on a cDNA template that was reverse transcribed from extracted RNA. Here immunoSEQ multiplex PCR was the method, and the copy in TCRdb shows in-frame clones only, minus some. The data contain 100,000 to 150,000 clones, about 54% of them singletons. The clonotype was recovered from a human donor with alopecia areata. The sequencing used CD8+ T cells sorted from blood, collected at week 4, from a patient treated with tofacitinib. This chain joins TRBV2 and TRBJ2-5, with TRBD1 identical over 7 bases. The CDR3 loop reads CASSPSPGQQETQYF. The CDR3 DNA reads as TGTGCCAGCAGTCCCTCGCCGGGACAGCAAGAGACCCAGTACTTC.